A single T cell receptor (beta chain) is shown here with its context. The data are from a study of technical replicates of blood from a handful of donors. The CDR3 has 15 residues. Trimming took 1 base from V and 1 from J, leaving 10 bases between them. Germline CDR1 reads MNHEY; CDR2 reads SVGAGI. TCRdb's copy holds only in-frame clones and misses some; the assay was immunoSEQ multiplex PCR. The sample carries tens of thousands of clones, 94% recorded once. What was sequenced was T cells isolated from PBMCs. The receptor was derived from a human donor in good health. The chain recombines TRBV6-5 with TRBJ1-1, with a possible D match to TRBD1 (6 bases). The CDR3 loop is CASSYWGLENTEAFF. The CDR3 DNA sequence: TGTGCCAGCAGTTACTGGGGGCTTGAGAACACTGAAGCTTTCTTT.